This T cell receptor beta chain was obtained from a study of T cells expressing NK-cell markers. About this clonotype: Its antigen is not known.

Notes on the study in general: Several donors' CD3+CD56-NKG2C+ cells were dominated by the same clonotypes.

TCRdb reprocessed the 5' RACE reads; each CDR3 protein has one entry and no DNA is given. The repertoire table contains under 500,000 distinct CDR3 sequences. There are 16 residues in the CDR3. The sequencing sample was made of blood T cells: a sorted CD56 or NKG2C T cell subset, CD4+ or CD8+ T cells, or bulk PBMC T cells (not recorded which). The sequence derives from a woman between 18 and 70 years old in good health. The rearrangement uses TRBV23-1 and TRBJ2-1; TCRdb picks TRBD2, but there is no DNA to check that call. TRBV23-1 is filed as an ORF, its function uncertain. The CDR3 sequence is CASSHHREIGGYEQFF.